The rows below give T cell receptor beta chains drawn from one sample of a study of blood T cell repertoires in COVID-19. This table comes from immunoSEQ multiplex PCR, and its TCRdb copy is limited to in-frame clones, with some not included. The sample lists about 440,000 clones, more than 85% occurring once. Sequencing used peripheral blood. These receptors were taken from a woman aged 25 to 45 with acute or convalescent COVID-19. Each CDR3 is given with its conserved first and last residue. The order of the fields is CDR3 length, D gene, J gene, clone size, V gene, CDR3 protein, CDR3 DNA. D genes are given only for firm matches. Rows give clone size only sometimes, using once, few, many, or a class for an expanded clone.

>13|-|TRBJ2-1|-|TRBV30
CAWSTARGNEQFF
TGTGCCTGGAGCACCGCTAGGGGCAATGAGCAGTTCTTC
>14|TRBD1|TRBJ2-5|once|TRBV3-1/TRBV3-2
CASSQRQGGETQYF
TGTGCCAGCAGCCAACGACAGGGCGGGGAGACCCAGTACTTC
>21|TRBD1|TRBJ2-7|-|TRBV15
CATSRDLPHLRTGLNSYEQYF
TGTGCCACCAGCAGAGATCTTCCCCACCTCAGGACAGGGTTAAACTCCTACGAGCAGTACTTC
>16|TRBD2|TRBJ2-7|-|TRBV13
CASSFLRGGGSYEQYF
TGTGCCAGCAGCTTCTTGCGTGGGGGGGGCTCCTACGAGCAGTACTTC
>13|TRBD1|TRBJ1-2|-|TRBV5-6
CASKQGARYGYTF
TGTGCCAGCAAACAGGGGGCGCGGTATGGCTACACCTTC
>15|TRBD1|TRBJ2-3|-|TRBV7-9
CASSLGDRYTDTQYF
TGTGCCAGCAGCTTAGGGGACAGGTACACAGATACGCAGTATTTT
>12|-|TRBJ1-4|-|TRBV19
CASSNLNEKLFF
TGTGCCAGTAGTAATCTTAATGAAAAACTGTTTTTT
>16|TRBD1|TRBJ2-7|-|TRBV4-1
CASSQDPGQGAYEQYF
TGCGCCAGCAGCCAGGACCCGGGACAGGGGGCCTACGAGCAGTACTTC
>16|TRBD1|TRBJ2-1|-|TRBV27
CASSPITGVSIHEQFF
TGTGCCAGCAGCCCTATAACAGGGGTATCTATCCATGAGCAGTTCTTC
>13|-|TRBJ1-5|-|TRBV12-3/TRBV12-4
CASSGAGYQPQHF
TGTGCCAGCAGTGGGGCAGGTTATCAGCCCCAGCATTTT
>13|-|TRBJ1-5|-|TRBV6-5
CASSKTGNQPQHF
TGTGCCAGCAGTAAGACAGGCAATCAGCCCCAGCATTTT
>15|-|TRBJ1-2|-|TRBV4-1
CASSPTGQPHYGYTF
TGCGCCAGCAGCCCGACCGGACAGCCACACTATGGCTACACCTTC
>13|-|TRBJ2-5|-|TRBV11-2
CASSYPNAETQYF
TGTGCCAGCAGCTACCCGAATGCGGAGACCCAGTACTTC
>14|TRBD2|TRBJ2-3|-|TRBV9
CASSAGGTTDTQYF
TGTGCCAGCAGCGCCGGGGGGACCACAGATACGCAGTATTTT
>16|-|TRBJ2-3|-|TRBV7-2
CASSWTVHIKKDTQYF
TGTGCCAGCAGCTGGACTGTTCATATCAAGAAAGATACGCAGTATTTT
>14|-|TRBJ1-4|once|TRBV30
CAWSEGRVNEKLFF
TGTGCCTGGAGTGAGGGCAGGGTGAATGAAAAACTGTTTTTT
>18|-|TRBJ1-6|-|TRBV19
CASSTPRGGDGGNSPLHF
TGTGCCAGTAGTACTCCCCGCGGGGGGGACGGGGGTAATTCACCCCTCCACTTT
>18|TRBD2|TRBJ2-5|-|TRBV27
CASSRGGGLAGVQETQYF
TGTGCCAGCAGCCGTGGTGGGGGACTAGCGGGGGTGCAAGAGACCCAGTACTTC
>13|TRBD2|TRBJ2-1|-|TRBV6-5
CATAGGLIYEQFF
TGTGCCACGGCGGGGGGGTTAATCTATGAGCAGTTCTTC
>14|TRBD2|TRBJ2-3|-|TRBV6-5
CASSPGGAPDTQYF
TGTGCCAGCAGCCCCGGGGGGGCCCCAGATACGCAGTATTTT
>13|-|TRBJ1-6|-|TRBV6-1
CASSYVDRLALHF
TGTGCCAGCAGCTATGTAGACAGGCTTGCCCTCCACTTT
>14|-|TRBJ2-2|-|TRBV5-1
CASSSSGVTGELFF
TGCGCCAGCAGCTCGTCAGGGGTAACCGGGGAGCTGTTTTTT
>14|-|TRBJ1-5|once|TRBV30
CAWSVSGEGQPQHF
TGTGCCTGGAGTGTATCCGGGGAAGGACAGCCCCAGCATTTT